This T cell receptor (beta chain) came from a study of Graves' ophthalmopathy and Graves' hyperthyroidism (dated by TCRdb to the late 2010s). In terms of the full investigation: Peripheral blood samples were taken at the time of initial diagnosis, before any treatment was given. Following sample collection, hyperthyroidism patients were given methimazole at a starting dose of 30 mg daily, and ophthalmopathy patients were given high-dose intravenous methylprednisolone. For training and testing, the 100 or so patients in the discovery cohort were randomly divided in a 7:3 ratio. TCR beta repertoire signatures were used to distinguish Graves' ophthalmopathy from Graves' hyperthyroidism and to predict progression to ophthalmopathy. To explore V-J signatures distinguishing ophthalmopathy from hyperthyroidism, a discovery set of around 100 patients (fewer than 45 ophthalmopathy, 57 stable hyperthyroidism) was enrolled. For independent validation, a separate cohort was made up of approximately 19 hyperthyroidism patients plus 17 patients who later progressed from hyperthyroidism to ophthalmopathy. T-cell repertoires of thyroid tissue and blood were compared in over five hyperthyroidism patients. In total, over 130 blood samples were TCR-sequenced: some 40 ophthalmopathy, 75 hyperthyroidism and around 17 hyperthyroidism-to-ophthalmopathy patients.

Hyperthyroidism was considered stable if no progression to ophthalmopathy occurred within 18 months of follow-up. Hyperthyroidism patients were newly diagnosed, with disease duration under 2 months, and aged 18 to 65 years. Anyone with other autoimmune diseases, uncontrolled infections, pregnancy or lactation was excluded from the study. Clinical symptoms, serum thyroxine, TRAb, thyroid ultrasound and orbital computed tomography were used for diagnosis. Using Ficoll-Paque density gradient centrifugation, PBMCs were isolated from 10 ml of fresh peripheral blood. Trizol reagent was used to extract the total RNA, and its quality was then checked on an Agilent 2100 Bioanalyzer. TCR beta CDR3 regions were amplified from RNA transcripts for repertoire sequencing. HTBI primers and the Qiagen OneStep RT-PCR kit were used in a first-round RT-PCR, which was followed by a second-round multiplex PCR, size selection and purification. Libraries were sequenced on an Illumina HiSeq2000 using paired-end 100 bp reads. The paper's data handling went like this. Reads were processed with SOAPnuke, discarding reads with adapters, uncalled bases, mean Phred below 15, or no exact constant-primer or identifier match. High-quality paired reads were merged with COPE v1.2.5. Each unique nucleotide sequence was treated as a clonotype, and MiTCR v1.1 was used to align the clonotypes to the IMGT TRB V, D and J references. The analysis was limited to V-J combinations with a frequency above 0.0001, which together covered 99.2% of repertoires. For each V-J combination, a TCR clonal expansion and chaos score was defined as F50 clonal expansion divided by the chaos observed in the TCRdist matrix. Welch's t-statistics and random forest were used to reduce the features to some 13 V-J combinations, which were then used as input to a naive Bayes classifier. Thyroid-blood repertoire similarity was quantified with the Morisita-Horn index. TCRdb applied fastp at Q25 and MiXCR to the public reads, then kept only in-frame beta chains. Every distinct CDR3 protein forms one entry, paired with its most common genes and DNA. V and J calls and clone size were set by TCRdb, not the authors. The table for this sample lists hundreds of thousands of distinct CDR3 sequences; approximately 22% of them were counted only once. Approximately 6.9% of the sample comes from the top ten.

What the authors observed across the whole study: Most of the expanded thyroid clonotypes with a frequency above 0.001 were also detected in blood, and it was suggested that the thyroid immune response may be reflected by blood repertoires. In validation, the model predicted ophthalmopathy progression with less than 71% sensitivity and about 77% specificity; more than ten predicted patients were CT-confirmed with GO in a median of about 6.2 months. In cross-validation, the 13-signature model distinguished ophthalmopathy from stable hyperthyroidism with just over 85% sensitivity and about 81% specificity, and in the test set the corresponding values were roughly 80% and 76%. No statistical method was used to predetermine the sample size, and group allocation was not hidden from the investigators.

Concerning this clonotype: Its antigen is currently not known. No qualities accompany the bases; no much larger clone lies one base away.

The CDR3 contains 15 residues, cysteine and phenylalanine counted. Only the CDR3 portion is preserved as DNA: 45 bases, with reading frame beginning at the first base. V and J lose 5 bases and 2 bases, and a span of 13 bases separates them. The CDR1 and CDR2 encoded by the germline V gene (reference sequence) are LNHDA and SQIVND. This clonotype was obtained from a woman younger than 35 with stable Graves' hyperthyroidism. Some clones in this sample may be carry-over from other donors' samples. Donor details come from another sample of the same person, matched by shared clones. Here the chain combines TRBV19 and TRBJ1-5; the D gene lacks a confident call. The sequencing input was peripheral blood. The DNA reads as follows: TGTGCCAGTAGTCGCGGCAATAGCGGCAATCAGCCCCAGCATTTT. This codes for CASSRGNSGNQPQHF.